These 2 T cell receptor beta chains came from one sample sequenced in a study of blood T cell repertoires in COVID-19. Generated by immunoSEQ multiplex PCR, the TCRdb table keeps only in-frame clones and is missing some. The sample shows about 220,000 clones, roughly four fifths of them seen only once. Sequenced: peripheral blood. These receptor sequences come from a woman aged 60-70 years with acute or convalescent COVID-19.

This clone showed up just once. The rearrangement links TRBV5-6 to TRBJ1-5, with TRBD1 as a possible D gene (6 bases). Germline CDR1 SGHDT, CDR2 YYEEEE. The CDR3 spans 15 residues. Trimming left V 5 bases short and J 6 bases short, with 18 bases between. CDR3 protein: CASSNGGGFVQPQHF. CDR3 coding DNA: TGTGCCAGCAGTAATGGGGGGGGCTTCGTTCAGCCCCAGCATTTT.

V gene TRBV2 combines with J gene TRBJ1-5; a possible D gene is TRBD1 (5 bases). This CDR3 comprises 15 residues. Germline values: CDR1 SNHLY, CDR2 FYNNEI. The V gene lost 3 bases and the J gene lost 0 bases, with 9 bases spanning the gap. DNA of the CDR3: TGTGCCAGCAGTGATACAGGTAGTAGCAATCAGCCCCAGCATTTT. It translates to CASSDTGSSNQPQHF.